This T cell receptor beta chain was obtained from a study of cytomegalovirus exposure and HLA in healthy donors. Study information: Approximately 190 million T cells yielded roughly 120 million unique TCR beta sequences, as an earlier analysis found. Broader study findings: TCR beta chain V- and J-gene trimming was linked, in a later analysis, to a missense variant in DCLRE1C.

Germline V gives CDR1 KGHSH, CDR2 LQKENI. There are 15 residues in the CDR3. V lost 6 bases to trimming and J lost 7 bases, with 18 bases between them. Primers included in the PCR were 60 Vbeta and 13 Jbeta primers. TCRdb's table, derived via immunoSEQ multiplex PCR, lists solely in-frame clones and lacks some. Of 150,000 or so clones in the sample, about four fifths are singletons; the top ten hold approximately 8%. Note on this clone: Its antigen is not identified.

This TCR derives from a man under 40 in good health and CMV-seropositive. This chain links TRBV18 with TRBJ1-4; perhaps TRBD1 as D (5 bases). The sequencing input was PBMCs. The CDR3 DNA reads TGTGCCAGCTCCGCGGCGGGGAGGGACGGTGAAAAACTGTTTTTT. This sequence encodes CASSAAGRDGEKLFF.